This T cell receptor (beta chain) is drawn from a study of T-cell memory formation after mild COVID-19. This CDR3 has 14 residues. Germline CDR1 reads SGHVS; CDR2 reads FNYEAQ. The J segment lost 10 bases and the V segment lost 4 bases, leaving 7 bases of the junction unmatched. Study results and limitations: Within pre-infection memory, some responding clones were found, suggesting cross-reactive memory joined.

This clonotype was observed a few times. Its antigen is still unknown. Via MiXCR, TCRdb re-called the 5' RACE reads, giving one row per CDR3 protein. The table shows about 210,000 distinct CDR3 sequences, with more than 25% occurring only once. J is TRBJ1-1 and V is TRBV7-6, with 12 bases identical to TRBD1. The receptor was derived from an adult woman who had mild COVID-19 (a few samples of this study predate the infection). Cell type and time point are not known. The sequenced sample consisted of PBMCs or a T cell subset sorted from them (not recorded which). Written as DNA, the CDR3 is TGTGCCAGCAGCTCACCGGGACAGGGGGCTGGAGCTTTCTTT. This gives the protein CASSSPGQGAGAFF.